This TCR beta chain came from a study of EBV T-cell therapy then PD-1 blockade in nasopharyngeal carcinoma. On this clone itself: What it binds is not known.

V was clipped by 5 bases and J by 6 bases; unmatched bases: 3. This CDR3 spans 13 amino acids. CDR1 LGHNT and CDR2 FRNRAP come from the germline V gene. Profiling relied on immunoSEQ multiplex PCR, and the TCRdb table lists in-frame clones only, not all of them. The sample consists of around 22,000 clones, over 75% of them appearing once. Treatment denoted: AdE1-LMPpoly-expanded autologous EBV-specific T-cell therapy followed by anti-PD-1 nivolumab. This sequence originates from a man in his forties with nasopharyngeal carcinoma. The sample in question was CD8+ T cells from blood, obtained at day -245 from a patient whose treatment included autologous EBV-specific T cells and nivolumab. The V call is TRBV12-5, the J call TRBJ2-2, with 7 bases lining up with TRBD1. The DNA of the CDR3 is TGTGCTAGTGGTGCTACAGGGGCCGGGGAGCTGTTTTTT. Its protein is CASGATGAGELFF. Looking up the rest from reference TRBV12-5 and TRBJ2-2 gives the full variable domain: DARVTQTPRHKVTEMGQEVTMRCQPILGHNTVFWYRQTMMQGLELLAYFRNRAPLDDSGMPKDRFSAEMPDATLATLKIQPSEPRDSAVYFCASGATGAGELFFGEGSRLTVL.